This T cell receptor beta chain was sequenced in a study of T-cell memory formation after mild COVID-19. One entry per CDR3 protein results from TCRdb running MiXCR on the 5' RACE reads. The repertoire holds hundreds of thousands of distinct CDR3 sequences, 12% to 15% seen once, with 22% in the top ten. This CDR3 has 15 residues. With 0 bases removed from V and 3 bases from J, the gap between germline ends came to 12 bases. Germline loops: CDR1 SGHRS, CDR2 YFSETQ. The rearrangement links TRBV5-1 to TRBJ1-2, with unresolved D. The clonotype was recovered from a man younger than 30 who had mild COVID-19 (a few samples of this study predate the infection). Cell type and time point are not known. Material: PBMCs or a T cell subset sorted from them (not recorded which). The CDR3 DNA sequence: TGCGCCAGCAGCTTGGGGCCAGCACGGCACTATGGCTACACCTTC. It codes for CASSLGPARHYGYTF.